The 8 T cell receptor beta chains below all came from one sample that was sequenced in a study of blood T cells in healthy people across ages. Using a J-beta primer mix together with a sample-barcoded 5' primer, a second PCR was run for roughly 7 to 12 cycles. TCRdb fed the 5' RACE reads into MiXCR, producing one record per CDR3 protein. The sample lists hundreds of thousands of distinct CDR3 sequences, 58% occurring once. Material for sequencing was blood. These receptors were obtained from a man aged 25 to 40 in good health.

The chain couples TRBV20-1 to TRBJ2-4; D gene uncertain. V lost 3 bases and J lost 0, with 24 bases in between. Germline CDR1 reads DFQATT; CDR2 reads SNEGSKA (reference sequence). This CDR3 contains 19 residues. The CDR3 DNA reads TGCAGTGCTAGGACCCACTGGTATAGGCTTGAGGTAGCCAAAAACATTCAGTACTTC. This codes for CSARTHWYRLEVAKNIQYF.

This clonotype was observed many times. This chain connects TRBV20-1 to TRBJ1-5; possibly TRBD1 for D (6 bases). V was shortened by 6 bases and J by 3 bases, with 12 bases between the two germline ends. There are 13 residues in the CDR3. Germline V gives CDR1 DFQATT, CDR2 SNEGSKA (reference sequence). As DNA, the CDR3 is TGCAGTGCCCCGGACAGAATCAATCAGCCCCAGCATTTT. It yields the protein CSAPDRINQPQHF.

CDR3 region: CASSQDPLAGANNEQFF. The CDR3, as DNA: TGTGCCAGCAGCCAAGATCCCCTAGCGGGGGCGAACAATGAGCAGTTCTTC. This chain connects TRBV3-1 to TRBJ2-1; TRBD2 aligns across 10 bases. The germline V gene encodes CDR1 LGHDT and CDR2 YNNKEL (reference sequence). The V segment lost 0 bases and the J segment 5 bases; nucleotides outside the gene matches: 7. The CDR3 is made up of 17 amino acids.

The CDR3 spells CASEGGSVDPDTQYF. The CDR3 bases are TGTGCCAGCGAGGGCGGGAGCGTTGATCCAGATACGCAGTATTTT. The gene calls are TRBV13 and TRBJ2-3; 7 bases map to TRBD2. After removal of 8 bases from V and 4 bases from J, the junction contained 12 bases not matched to a gene. CDR3 length: 15 residues. The germline V gene encodes CDR1 PRHDT and CDR2 FYEKMQ (reference sequence).

This chain links TRBV2 with TRBJ1-2; the D gene is possibly TRBD1 (5 bases). With 6 bases removed from V and 7 bases from J, the gap between germline ends came to 12 bases. This CDR3 contains 12 residues. Germline CDR1 is SNHLY and CDR2 is FYNNEI. The DNA of the CDR3 is TGTGCCAGCAGGCCAGGGCTCGGTGGCTACACCTTC. Translated: CASRPGLGGYTF.

This clonotype showed up just a few times. The V and J genes are TRBV7-2 and TRBJ2-4, with 7 positions matching TRBD2. With the DNA end fitting TRBJ2-7 better, the J assignment may be wrong. CDR1 SGHTA and CDR2 FQGNSA come from the germline V gene. The CDR3 has 14 amino acids. CDR3 loop: CASSLQGLAYEQYF. The CDR3 bases are TGTGCCAGCAGCTTACAAGGACTAGCCTACGAGCAGTACTTC.

The chain carries TRBV27 and TRBJ2-7; possible D gene TRBD2, 6 bases. The V and J ends lost 2 bases and 7 bases respectively, with 18 bases between them. CDR3 length equals 15 residues. Germline-derived CDR1 and CDR2 are MNHEY and SMNVEV (reference sequence). The CDR3, as DNA: TGTGCCAGCAGTTTACGGGGGAACCTTTACAATGAGCAGTACTTC. Protein product: CASSLRGNLYNEQYF.

The genes are TRBV6-6 and TRBJ2-3; a possible D gene is TRBD2 (7 bases). The CDR3 consists of 15 residues. Trimming took 7 bases from V and 6 from J, leaving 20 bases between them. Germline V CDR1 and CDR2: MNHNY, SVGAGI (reference sequence). CDR3 residues: CASTLTSTGTDTQYF. DNA of the CDR3: TGTGCCAGCACCTTGACTAGCACAGGGACGGATACGCAGTATTTT.